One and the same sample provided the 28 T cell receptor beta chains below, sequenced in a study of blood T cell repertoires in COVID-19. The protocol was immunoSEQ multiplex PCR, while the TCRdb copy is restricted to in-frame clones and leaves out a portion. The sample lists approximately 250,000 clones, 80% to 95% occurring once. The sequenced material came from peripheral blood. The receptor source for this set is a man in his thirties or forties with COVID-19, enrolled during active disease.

CDR3 bases: TGTGCCAGCAGTTACTCGAAGTCAGGGGCCACCGGGGAGCTGTTTTTT. Protein product: CASSYSKSGATGELFF. The chain uses TRBV6-7 and TRBJ2-2; a possible D gene is TRBD1 (6 bases). TRBV6-7 is placed among ORFs of uncertain function. This CDR3 is 16 amino acids long. Trimming took off 0 bases at V and 4 bases at J, with 12 bases between the two ends.

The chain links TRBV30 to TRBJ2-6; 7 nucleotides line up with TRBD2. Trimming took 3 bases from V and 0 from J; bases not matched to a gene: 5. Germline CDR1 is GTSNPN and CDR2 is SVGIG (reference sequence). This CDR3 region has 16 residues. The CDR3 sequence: CAWSSRGTSGANVLTF. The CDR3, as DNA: TGTGCCTGGAGCTCGCGGGGGACCTCTGGGGCCAACGTCCTGACTTTC. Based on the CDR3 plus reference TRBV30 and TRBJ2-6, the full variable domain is SQTIHQWPATLVQPVGSPLSLECTVEGTSNPNLYWYRQAAGRGLQLLFYSVGIGQISSEVPQNLSASRPQDRQFILSSKKLLLSDSGFYLCAWSSRGTSGANVLTFGAGSRLTVL.

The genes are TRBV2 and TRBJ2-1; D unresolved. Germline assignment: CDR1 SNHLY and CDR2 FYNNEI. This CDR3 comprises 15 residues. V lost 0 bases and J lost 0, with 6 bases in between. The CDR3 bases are TGTGCCAGCAGTGAAGCGCGGAGCTCCTACAATGAGCAGTTCTTC. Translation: CASSEARSSYNEQFF.

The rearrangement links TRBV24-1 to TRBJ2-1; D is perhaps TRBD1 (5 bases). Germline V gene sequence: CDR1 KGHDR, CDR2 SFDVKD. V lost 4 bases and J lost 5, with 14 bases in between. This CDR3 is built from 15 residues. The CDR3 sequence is CATSDPSTANNEQFF. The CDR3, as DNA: TGTGCCACCAGTGACCCTTCGACAGCTAACAATGAGCAGTTCTTC.

CDR3 protein: CASSLYRGVKNIQYF. CDR3 sequence (DNA): TGTGCCAGCAGCTTATACAGGGGGGTCAAAAACATTCAGTACTTC. This sequence joins TRBV11-2 and TRBJ2-4; 8 nucleotides match TRBD1. Germline assignment: CDR1 SGHAT and CDR2 FQNNGV. After removal of 2 bases from V and 3 bases from J, the junction contained 3 bases not matched to a gene. The CDR3 covers 15 residues.

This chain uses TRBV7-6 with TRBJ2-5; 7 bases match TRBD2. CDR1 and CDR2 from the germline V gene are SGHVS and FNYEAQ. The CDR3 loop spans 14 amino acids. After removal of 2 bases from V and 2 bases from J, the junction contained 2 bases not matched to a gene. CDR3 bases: TGTGCCAGCAGCTTATTGGGGGGGCAAGAGACCCAGTACTTC. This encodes CASSLLGGQETQYF.

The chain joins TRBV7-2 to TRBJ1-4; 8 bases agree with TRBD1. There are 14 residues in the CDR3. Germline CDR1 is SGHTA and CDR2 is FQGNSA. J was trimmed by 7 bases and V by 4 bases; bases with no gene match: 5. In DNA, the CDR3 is TGTGCCAGCAGCTCTGGACAGGGAATTGAAAAACTGTTTTTT. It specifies CASSSGQGIEKLFF.

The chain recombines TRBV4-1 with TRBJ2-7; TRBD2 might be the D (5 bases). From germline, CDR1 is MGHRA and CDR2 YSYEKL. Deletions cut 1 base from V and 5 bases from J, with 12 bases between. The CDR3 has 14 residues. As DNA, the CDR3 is TGCGCCAGCAGCCAAGCACCGGGGAGCCACGAGCAGTACTTC. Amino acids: CASSQAPGSHEQYF.

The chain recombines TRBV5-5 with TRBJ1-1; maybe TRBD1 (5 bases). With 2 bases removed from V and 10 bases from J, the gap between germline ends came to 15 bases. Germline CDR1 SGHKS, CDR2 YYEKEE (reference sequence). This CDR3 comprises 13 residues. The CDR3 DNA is TGTGCCAGCAGCTTCCGGGGGGTCGAAGTAGCTTTCTTT. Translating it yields CASSFRGVEVAFF.

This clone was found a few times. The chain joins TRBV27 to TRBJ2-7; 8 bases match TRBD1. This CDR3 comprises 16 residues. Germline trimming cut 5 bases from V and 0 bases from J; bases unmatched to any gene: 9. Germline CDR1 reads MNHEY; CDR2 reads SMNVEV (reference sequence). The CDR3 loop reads CASSPYGQGFSYEQYF. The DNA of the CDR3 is TGTGCCAGCAGTCCCTACGGACAGGGTTTCTCCTACGAGCAGTACTTC.

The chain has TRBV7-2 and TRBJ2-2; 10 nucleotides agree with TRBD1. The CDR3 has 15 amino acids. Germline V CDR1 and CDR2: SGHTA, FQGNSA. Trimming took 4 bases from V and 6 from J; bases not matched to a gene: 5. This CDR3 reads CASSSGTGVPGELFF. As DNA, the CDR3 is TGTGCCAGCAGCTCTGGGACAGGGGTCCCCGGGGAGCTGTTTTTT.

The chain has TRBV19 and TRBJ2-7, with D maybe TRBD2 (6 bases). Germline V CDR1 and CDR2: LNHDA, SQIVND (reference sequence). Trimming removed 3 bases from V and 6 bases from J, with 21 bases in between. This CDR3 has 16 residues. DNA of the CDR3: TGTGCCAGTAGTATGGGTAGCGGCCAGGCCTTCACCGAGCAGTACTTC. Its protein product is CASSMGSGQAFTEQYF.

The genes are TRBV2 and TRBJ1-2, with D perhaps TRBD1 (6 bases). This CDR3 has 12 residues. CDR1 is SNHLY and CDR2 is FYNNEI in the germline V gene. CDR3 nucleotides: TGTGCTTCGAACAGGGAAAACTATGGCTACACCTTC. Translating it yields CASNRENYGYTF. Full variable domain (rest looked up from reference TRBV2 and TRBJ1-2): EPEVTQTPSHQVTQMGQEVILRCVPISNHLYFYWYRQILGQKVEFLVSFYNNEISEKSEIFDDQFSVERPDGSNFTLKIRSTKLEDSAMYFCASNRENYGYTFGSGTRLTVV.

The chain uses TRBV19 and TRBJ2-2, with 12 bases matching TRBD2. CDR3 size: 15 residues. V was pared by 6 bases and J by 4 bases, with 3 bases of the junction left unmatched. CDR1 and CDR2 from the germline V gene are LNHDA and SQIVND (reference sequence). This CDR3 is CASRLAGGGTGELFF. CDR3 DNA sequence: TGTGCCAGTAGACTAGCGGGGGGTGGCACCGGGGAGCTGTTTTTT.

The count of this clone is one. The CDR3 loop reads CASSLKGDSNQPQHF. The CDR3 nucleotides read TGTGCCAGCTCCCTGAAAGGGGATAGCAATCAGCCCCAGCATTTT. V is TRBV18 and J is TRBJ1-5, with D perhaps TRBD1 (5 bases). Between the trimmed V and J ends, which lost 6 bases and 0 bases, there was a span of 12 bases. Germline V gene lookup returns CDR1 KGHSH and CDR2 LQKENI. The CDR3 runs 15 residues.

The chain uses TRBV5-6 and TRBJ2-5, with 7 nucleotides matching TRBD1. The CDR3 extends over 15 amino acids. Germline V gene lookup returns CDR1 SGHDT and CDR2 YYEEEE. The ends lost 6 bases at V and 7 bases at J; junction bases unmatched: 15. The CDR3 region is CASTTYYRGIGTQYF. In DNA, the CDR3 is TGTGCCAGCACCACATACTACAGGGGCATCGGGACCCAGTACTTC.

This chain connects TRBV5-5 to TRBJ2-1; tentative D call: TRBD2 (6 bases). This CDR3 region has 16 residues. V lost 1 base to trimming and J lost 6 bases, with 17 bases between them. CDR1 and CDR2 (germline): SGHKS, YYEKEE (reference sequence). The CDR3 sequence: CASSLTGVPNINEQFF. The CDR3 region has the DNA TGTGCCAGCAGCTTGACGGGGGTCCCAAATATCAATGAGCAGTTCTTC.

CDR3 DNA sequence: TGTGCCAGCAGTTATTCTACAGGGGCGATAATCTCTGGAAACACCATATATTTT. Protein sequence: CASSYSTGAIISGNTIYF. The genes are TRBV6-2 or TRBV6-3 and TRBJ1-3; 7 positions match TRBD1. CDR3 length: 18 residues. V shed 3 bases and J 0 bases; nucleotides not matched to a gene: 11. In germline, CDR1 is MNHEY, CDR2 SVGEGT.

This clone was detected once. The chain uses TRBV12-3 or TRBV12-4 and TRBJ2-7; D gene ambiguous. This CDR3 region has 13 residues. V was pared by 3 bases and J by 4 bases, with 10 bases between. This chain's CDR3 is CASSFRSGYEQYF. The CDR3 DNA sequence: TGTGCCAGCAGTTTTAGGTCGGGTTACGAGCAGTACTTC.

In DNA form, the CDR3 reads TGTGCCAGCAGAGGACAGGGCGCCTACGAGCAGTACTTC. It is translated as CASRGQGAYEQYF. The chain employs TRBV6-5 and TRBJ2-7; 8 bases are a match to TRBD1. CDR3 size: 13 residues. Germline CDR1 MNHEY, CDR2 SVGAGI. V gave up 6 bases and J gave up 2 bases; unmatched junction bases: 3.

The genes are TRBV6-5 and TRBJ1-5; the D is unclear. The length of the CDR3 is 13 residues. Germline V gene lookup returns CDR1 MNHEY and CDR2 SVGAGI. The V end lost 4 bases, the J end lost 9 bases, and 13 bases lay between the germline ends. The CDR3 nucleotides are TGTGCCAGCAGTTTCTCTGTTTCGTCGCCCCAGCATTTT. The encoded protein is CASSFSVSSPQHF.

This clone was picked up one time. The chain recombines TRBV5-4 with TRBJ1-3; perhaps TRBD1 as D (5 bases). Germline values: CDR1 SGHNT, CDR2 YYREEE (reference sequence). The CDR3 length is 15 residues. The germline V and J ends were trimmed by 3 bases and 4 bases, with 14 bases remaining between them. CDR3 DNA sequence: TGTGCCAGCAGCTGGGGGGGGATGAAGGGAAACACCATATATTTT. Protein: CASSWGGMKGNTIYF.

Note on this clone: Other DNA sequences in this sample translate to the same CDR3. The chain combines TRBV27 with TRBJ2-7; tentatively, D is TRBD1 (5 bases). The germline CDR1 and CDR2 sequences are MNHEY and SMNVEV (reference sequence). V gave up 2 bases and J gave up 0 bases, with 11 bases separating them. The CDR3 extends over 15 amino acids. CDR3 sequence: CASSLGSGRSYEQYF. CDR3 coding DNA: TGTGCCAGCAGTTTAGGGTCAGGGCGCTCCTACGAGCAGTACTTC.

The CDR3 DNA sequence: TGCAGCGTTGAGGGACAGATTAATGAGCAGTTCTTC. Amino acids: CSVEGQINEQFF. The chain is built from TRBV29-1 and TRBJ2-1, with 7 bases lining up with TRBD1. Trimming cost V 3 bases and J 7 bases; bases outside gene matches: 3. The CDR3 is made up of 12 amino acids. Per the germline V gene, CDR1 is SQVTM and CDR2 is ANQGSEA.

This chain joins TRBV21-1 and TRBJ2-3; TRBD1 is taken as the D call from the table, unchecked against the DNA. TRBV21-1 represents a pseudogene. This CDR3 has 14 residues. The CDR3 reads CASSKRDNSDTQYF. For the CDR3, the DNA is TGTGCCAGCAGCAAAAGAGACAACTCAGATACGCAGTATTTT.

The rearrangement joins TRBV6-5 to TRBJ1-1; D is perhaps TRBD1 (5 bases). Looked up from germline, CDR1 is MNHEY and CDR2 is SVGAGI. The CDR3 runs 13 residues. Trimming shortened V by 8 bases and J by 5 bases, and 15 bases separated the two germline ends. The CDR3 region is CASRPGVTTEAFF. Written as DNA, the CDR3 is TGTGCCAGCCGGCCGGGGGTAACGACTGAAGCTTTCTTT.

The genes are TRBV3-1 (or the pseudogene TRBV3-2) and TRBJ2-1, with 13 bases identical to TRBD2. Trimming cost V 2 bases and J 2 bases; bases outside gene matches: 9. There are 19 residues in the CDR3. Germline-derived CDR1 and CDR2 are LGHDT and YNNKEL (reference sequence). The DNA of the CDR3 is TGTGCCAGCAGCCAAATACTAGCGGGGGGGAGTCTAGCCTACAATGAGCAGTTCTTC. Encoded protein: CASSQILAGGSLAYNEQFF.

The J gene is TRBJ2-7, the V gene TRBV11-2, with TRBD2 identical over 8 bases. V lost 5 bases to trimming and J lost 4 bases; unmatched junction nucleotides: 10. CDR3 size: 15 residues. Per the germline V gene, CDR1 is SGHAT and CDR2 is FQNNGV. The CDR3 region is CASSTIARGDYEQYF. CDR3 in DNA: TGTGCCAGCAGCACAATCGCGCGGGGGGATTACGAGCAGTACTTC.